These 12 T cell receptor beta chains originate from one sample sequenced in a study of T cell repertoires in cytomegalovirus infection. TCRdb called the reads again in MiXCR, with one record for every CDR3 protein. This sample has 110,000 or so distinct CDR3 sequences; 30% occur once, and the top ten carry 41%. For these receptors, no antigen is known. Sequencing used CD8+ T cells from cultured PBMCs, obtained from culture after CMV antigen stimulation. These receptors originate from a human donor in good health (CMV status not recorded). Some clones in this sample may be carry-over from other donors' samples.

For the CDR3, the DNA is TGTGCCGCCCTCCGGGGCGGGGTGGATTACGAGCAGTACTTC. Amino acid sequence: CAALRGGVDYEQYF. J is TRBJ2-7 and V is TRBV6-1; the D gene is possibly TRBD2 (6 bases). V lost 11 bases and J 4 bases, leaving 21 bases between the germline ends. The CDR3 extends over 14 amino acids. Per the germline V gene, CDR1 is MNHNS and CDR2 is SASEGT.

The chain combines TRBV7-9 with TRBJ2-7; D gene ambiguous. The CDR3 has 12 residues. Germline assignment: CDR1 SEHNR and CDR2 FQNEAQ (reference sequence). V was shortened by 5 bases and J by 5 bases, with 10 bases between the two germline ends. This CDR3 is CASSARTDEQYF. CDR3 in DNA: TGTGCCAGCAGCGCGAGGACGGACGAGCAGTACTTC.

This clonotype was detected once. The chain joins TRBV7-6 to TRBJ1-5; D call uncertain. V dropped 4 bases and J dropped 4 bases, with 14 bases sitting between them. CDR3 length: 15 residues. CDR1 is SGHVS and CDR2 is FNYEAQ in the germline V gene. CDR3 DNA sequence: TGTGCCAGCAGCTCCCACTCTCGGACGAATCAGCCCCAGCATTTT. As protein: CASSSHSRTNQPQHF.

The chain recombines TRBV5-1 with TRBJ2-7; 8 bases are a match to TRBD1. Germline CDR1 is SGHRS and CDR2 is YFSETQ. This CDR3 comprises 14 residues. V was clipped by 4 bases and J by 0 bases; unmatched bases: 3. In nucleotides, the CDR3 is TGCGCCAGCAGCCAAGACAGGGGCTCCTACGAGCAGTACTTC. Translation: CASSQDRGSYEQYF.

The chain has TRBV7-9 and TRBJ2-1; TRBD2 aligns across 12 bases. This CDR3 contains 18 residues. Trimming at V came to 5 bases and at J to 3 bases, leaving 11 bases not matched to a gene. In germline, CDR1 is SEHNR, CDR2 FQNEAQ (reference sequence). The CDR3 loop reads CASSPTSGGQNFYNEQFF. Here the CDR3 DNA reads TGTGCCAGCAGCCCGACTAGCGGGGGCCAAAATTTCTACAATGAGCAGTTCTTC.

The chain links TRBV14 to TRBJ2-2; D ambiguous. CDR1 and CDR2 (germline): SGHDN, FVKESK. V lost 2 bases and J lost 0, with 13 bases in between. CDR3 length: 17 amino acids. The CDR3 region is CASSQTRTDANTGELFF. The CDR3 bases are TGTGCCAGCAGCCAAACCCGGACCGATGCGAACACCGGGGAGCTGTTTTTT.

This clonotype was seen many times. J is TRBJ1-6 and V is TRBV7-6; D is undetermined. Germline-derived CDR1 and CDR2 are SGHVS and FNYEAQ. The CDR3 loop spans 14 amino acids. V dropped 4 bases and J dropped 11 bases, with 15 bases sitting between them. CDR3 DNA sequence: TGTGCCAGCAGCTCCGCCCGCGTTAGCGCACCCCTCCACTTT. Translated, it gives CASSSARVSAPLHF.

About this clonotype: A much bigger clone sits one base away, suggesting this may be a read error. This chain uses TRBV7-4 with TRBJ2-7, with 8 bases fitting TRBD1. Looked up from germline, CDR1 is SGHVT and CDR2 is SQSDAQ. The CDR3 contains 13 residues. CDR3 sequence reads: CATSDRGPYEQYF. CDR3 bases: TGTGCCACCAGCGACAGGGGCCCCTACGAGCAGTACTTC.

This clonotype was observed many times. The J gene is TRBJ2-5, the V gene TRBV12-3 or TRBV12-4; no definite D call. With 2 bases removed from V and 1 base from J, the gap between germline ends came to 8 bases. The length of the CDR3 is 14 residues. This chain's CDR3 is CASSLPDFQETQYF. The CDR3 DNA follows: TGTGCCAGCAGTTTACCCGACTTCCAAGAGACCCAGTACTTC.

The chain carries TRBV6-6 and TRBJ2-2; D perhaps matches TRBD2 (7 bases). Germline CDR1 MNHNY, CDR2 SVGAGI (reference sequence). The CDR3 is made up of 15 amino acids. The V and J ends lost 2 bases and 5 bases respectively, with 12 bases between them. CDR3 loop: CASSYEEGGTGELFF. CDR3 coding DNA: TGTGCCAGCAGTTACGAAGAGGGGGGGACCGGGGAGCTGTTTTTT.

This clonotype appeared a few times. The DNA for the CDR3 is TGTGCCAGCAGTGACGGGCCTGGCTACGGCACCGGGGAGCTGTTTTTT. Amino acid sequence: CASSDGPGYGTGELFF. The chain recombines TRBV6-4 with TRBJ2-2; no reliable D call. Trimming shortened V by 2 bases and J by 4 bases, and 14 bases separated the two germline ends. This CDR3 has 16 residues. CDR1 and CDR2 (germline): MRHNA, SNTAGT.

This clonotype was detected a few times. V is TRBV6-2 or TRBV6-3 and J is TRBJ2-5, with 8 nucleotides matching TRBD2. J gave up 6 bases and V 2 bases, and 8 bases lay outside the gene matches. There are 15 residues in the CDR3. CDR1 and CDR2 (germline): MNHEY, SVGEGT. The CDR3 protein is CASSYTGGASQTQYF. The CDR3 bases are TGTGCCAGCAGTTACACCGGGGGGGCCTCTCAGACCCAGTACTTC.